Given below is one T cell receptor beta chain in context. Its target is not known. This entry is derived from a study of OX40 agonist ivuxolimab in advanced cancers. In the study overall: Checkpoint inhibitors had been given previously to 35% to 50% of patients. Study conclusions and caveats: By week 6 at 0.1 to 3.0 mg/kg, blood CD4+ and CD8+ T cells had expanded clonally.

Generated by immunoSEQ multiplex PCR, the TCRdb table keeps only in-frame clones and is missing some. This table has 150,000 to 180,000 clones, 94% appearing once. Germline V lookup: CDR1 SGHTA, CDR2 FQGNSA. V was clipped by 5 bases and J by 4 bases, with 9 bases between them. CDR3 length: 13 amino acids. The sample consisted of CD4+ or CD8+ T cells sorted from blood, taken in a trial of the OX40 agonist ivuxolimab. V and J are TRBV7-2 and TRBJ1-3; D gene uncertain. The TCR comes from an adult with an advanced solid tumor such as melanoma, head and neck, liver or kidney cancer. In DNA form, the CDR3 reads TGTGCCAGCAGCCTACCACCCGGAAACACCATATATTTT. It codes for CASSLPPGNTIYF.